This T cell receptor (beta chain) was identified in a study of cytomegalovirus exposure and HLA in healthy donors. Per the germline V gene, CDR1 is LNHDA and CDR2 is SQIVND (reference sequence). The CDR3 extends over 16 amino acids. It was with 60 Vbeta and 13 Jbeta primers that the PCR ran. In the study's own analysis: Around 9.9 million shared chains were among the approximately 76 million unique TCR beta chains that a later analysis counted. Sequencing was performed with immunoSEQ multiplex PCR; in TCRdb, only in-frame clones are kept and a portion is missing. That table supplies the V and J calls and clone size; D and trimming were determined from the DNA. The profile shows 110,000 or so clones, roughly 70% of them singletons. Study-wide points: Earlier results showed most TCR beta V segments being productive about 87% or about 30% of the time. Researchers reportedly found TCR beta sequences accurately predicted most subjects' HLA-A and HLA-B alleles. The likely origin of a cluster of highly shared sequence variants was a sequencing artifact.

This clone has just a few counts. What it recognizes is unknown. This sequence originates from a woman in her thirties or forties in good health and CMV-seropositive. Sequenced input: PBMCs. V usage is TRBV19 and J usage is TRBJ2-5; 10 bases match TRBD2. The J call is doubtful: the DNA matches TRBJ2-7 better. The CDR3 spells CASSNPASGGSHEQYF. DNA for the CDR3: TGTGCCAGTAGTAATCCGGCTAGCGGGGGAAGTCACGAGCAGTACTTC.